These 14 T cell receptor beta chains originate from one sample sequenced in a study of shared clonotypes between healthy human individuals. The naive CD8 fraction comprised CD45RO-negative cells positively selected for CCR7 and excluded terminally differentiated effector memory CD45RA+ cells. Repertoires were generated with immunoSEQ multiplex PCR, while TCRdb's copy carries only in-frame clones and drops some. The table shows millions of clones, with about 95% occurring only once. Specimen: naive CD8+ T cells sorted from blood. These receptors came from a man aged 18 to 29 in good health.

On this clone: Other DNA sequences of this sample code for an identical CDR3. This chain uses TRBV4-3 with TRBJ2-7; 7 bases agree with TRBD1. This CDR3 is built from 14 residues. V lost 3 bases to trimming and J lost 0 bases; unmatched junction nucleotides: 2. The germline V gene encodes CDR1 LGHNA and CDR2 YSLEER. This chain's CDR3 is CASSQGQSSYEQYF. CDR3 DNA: TGCGCCAGCAGCCAGGGACAGTCCTCCTACGAGCAGTACTTC.

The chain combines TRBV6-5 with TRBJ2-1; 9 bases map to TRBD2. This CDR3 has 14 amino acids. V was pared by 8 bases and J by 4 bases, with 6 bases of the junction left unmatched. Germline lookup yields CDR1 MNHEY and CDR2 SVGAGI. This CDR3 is CASGAGGLYNEQFF. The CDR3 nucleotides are TGTGCCAGCGGAGCGGGGGGCCTATACAATGAGCAGTTCTTC.

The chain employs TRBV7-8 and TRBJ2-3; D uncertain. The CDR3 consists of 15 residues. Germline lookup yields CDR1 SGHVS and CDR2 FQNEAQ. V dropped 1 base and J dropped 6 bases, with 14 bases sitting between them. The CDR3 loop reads CASSLGRLDGDTQYF. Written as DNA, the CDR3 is TGTGCCAGCAGCTTAGGTCGGCTGGATGGCGATACGCAGTATTTT.

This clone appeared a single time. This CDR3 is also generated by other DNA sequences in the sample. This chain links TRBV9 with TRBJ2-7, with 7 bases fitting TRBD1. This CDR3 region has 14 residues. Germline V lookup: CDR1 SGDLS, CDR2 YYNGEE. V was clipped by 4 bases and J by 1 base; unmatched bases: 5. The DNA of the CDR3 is TGTGCCAGCAGCCCCGGGACAGAGTCCTACGAGCAGTACTTC. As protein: CASSPGTESYEQYF.

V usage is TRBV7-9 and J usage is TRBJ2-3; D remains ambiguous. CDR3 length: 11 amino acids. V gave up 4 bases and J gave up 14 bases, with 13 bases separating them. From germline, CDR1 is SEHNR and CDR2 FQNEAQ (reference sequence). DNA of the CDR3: TGTGCCAGCAGCTACGGCGAGCCAAGGTATTTT. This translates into CASSYGEPRYF.

The CDR3 DNA reads as TGTGCCAGCAGCGAACACATTACAGGGTCCAACACTGAAGCTTTCTTT. The encoded protein is CASSEHITGSNTEAFF. V is TRBV21-1 and J is TRBJ1-1; the table gives TRBD1 as D, unverified against the DNA. TRBV21-1 is a documented pseudogene. CDR3 length equals 16 residues.

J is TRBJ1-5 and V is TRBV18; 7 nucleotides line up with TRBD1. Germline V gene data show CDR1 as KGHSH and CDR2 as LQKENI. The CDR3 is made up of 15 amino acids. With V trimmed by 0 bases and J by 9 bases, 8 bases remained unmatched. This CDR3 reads CASSPPLAGGTPQHF. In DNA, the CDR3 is TGTGCCAGCTCACCACCTTTAGCAGGGGGGACGCCCCAGCATTTT. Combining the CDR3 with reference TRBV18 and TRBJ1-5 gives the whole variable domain NAGVMQNPRHLVRRRGQEARLRCSPMKGHSHVYWYRQLPEEGLKFMVYLQKENIIDESGMPKERFSAEFPKEGPSILRIQQVVRGDSAAYFCASSPPLAGGTPQHFGDGTRLSIL.

The CDR3 sequence: CASSVAGAGGPTDTQYF. CDR3 nucleotide sequence: TGTGCCAGCAGCGTAGCTGGGGCGGGGGGCCCCACAGATACGCAGTATTTT. This chain joins TRBV9 and TRBJ2-3; 8 nucleotides match TRBD2. The junction had 8 bases not matched to a gene; V was cut back by 0 bases and J by 2 bases. Germline values: CDR1 SGDLS, CDR2 YYNGEE. The CDR3 is 17 residues long.

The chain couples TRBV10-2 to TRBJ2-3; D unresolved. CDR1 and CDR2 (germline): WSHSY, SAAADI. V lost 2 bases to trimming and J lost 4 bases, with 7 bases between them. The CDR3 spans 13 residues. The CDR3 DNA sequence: TGCGCCAGCAGTGAGAACGTTCCAGATACGCAGTATTTT. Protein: CASSENVPDTQYF.

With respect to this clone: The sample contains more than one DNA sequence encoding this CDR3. CDR3 DNA sequence: TGTGCCAGCAGCTTCCAGGGGGCCTACGAGCAGTACTTC. It translates to CASSFQGAYEQYF. The chain combines TRBV27 with TRBJ2-7; 7 nucleotides align to TRBD1. The CDR3 runs 13 residues. The germline CDR1 and CDR2 sequences are MNHEY and SMNVEV (reference sequence). The V and J ends lost 6 bases and 2 bases, in that order; junction bases with no gene match: 4.

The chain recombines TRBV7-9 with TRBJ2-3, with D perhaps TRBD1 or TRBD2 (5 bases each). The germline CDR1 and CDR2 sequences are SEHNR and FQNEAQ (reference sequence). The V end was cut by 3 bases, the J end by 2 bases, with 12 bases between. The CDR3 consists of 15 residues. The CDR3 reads CASSFRDGDTDTQYF. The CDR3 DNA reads TGTGCCAGCAGCTTCCGGGACGGAGACACAGATACGCAGTATTTT.

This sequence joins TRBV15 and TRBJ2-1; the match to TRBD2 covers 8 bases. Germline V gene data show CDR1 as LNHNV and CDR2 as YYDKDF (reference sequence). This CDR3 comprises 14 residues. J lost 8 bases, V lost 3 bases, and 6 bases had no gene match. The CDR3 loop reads CATSSPGLVDEQFF. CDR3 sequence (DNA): TGTGCCACCAGCAGTCCGGGACTAGTCGATGAGCAGTTCTTC. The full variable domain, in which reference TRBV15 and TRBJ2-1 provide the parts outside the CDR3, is DAMVIQNPRYQVTQFGKPVTLSCSQTLNHNVMYWYQQKSSQAPKLLFHYYDKDFNNEADTPDNFQSRRPNTSFCFLDIRSPGLGDTAMYLCATSSPGLVDEQFFGPGTRLTVL.

The DNA for the CDR3 is TGTGCCAGCAGCAAAGCTGAGGTGAACAACTATGGCTACACCTTC. Translation: CASSKAEVNNYGYTF. The chain couples TRBV21-1 to TRBJ1-2. TRBV21-1 is recorded as a pseudogene. There are 15 residues in the CDR3.

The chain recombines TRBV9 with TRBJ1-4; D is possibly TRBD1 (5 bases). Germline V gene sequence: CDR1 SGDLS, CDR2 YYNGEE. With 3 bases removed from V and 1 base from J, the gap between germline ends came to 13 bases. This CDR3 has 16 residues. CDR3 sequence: CASSDTLQETNEKLFF. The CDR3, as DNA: TGTGCCAGCAGCGACACCCTACAGGAAACTAATGAAAAACTGTTTTTT.